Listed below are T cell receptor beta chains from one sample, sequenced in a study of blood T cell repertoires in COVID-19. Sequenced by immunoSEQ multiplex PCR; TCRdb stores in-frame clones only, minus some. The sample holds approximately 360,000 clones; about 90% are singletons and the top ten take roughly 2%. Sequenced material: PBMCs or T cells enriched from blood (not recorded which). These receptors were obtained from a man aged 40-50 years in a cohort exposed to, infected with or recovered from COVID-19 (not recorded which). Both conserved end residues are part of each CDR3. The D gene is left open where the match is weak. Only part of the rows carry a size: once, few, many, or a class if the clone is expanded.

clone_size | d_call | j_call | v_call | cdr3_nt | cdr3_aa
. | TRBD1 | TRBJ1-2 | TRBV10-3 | TGTGCCATCACCCTAGACAGGGCAAACGGCTACACCTTC | CAITLDRANGYTF
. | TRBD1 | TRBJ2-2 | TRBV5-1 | TGCGCCAGCAGCTTTTTCCGACAGGGGGGTTCCGGGGAGCTGTTTTTT | CASSFFRQGGSGELFF
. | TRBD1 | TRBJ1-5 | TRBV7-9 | TGTGCCAGCAGCGATGGGACAGCGAATCAGCCCCAGCATTTT | CASSDGTANQPQHF
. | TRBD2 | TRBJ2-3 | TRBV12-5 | TGTGCTAGTTCTTGGACTAGCGGGGCAGATACGCAGTATTTT | CASSWTSGADTQYF
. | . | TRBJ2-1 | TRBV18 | TGTGCCAGCTCACCACCGACGGAGGATGAGCAGTTCTTC | CASSPPTEDEQFF
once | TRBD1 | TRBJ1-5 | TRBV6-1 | TGTGCCAGCAGTGCGAGGGACAGAGGAAACAATCAGCCCCAGCATTTT | CASSARDRGNNQPQHF
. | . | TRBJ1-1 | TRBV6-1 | TGTGCCAGCAGTGTATATACGGGTGGTTCACCCCTGGCAGCTTTCTTT | CASSVYTGGSPLAAFF
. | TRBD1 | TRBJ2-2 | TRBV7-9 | TGTGCCAGCAGCCCGGGACAGGGGGGGGTCACCGGGGAGCTGTTTTTT | CASSPGQGGVTGELFF
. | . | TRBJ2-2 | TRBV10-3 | TGTGCCACACGGAGGGCCGGGGACACCGGGGAGCTGTTTTTT | CATRRAGDTGELFF
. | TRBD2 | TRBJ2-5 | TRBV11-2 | TGTGCCAGCAGCTTATTCGGGGGGCAAGAGACCCAGTACTTC | CASSLFGGQETQYF
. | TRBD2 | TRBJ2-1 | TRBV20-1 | TGCAGTGCTAGTGGCCTAGCGGGAGTTCACAATGAGCAGTTCTTC | CSASGLAGVHNEQFF
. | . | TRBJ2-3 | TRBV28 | TGTGCCAGCAGTTCTCCAGACACAGATACGCAGTATTTT | CASSSPDTDTQYF
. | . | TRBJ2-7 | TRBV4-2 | TGTGCCAGCAGCCAAGTCTACGAAACCTACGAGCAGTACTTC | CASSQVYETYEQYF
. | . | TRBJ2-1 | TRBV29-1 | TGCAGCGTTGAAGCCGCGGGTGTCGATGAGCAGTTCTTC | CSVEAAGVDEQFF
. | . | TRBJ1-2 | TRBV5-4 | TGTGCCAGCAGCTTGGGGGGCAGGGGATACAACTATGGCTACACCTTC | CASSLGGRGYNYGYTF
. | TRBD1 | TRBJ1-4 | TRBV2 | TGTGCCAGCAGTGCAACCGACAGGGGAAATGAAAAACTGTTTTTT | CASSATDRGNEKLFF
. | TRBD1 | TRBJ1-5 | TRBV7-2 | TGTGCCAGCAGCAAGGGACAGGGTGAACAGCCCCAGCATTTT | CASSKGQGEQPQHF
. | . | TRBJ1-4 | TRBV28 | TGTGCCAGCAGCGCCCCGGGCGGAGGAAGTGAAAAACTGTTTTTT | CASSAPGGGSEKLFF
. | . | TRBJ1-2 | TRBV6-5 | TGTGCCAGCCATCCAGGGTCCTCCTTATCCGGCTACACCTTC | CASHPGSSLSGYTF
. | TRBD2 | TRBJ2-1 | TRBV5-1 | TGCGCCAGCAGAACGGGCTTGAGACTAGCGGGGGTCTCCTACAATGAGCAGTTCTTC | CASRTGLRLAGVSYNEQFF
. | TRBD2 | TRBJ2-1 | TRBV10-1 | TGCGCCAGCAGCTCGATAGCGGGAGGTTACAATGAGCAGTTCTTC | CASSSIAGGYNEQFF
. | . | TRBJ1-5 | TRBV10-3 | TGTGCCATCAGTGAGTCGGGAGCCGAAGGAAAACAGCCCCAGCATTTT | CAISESGAEGKQPQHF
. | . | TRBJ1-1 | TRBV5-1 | TGCGCCAGCAGCCCCGTCTTTGACAGTTTGAACACTGAAGCTTTCTTT | CASSPVFDSLNTEAFF
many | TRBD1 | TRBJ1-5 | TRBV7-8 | TGTGCCAGCAGTCCTATGCCGACAGGGACCGTTCGTAGCAATCAGCCCCAGCATTTT | CASSPMPTGTVRSNQPQHF
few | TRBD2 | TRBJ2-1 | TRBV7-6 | TGTGCCAGCAGCTTAGTTCCGGCTAGCGGGGTGTCGTACAATGAGCAGTTCTTC | CASSLVPASGVSYNEQFF
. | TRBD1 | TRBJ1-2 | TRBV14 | TGTGCCAGCAGCCTCCCCGGGACAGGGAACTATGGCTACACCTTC | CASSLPGTGNYGYTF
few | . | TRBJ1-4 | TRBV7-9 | TGTGCCAGCAGCTTATTTGCGGAAAAACTGTTTTTT | CASSLFAEKLFF
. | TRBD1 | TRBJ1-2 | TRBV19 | TGTGCCAGTAGGACCGACAGGGGAACGACTTATGGCTACACCTTC | CASRTDRGTTYGYTF
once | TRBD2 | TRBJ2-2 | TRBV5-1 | TGCGCCAGCAGCAAGACCGGGACTAGCGAAGGCGGGGAGCTGTTTTTT | CASSKTGTSEGGELFF
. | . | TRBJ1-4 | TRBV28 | TGTGCCAGCATCTCTAGGTCTAATGAAAAACTGTTTTTT | CASISRSNEKLFF
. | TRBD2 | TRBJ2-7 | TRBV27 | TGTGCCAGTCGCCTGGGGCGGGAGAACTACGAGCAGTACTTC | CASRLGRENYEQYF
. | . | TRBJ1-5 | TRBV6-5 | TGTGCCAGCAAAGGACAGTCCAATCAGCCCCAGCATTTT | CASKGQSNQPQHF
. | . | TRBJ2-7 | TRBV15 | TGTGCCACCAGCAGAGACCGTTACGAGCAGTACTTC | CATSRDRYEQYF
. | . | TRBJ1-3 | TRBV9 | TGTGCCAGCAGCGCAAGAGGACAGATCTCTGGAAACACCATATATTTT | CASSARGQISGNTIYF
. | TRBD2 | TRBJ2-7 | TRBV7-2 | TGTGCCAGCAGCCCACTAGCGTGGGAGGGCCCCTACGAGCAGTACTTC | CASSPLAWEGPYEQYF
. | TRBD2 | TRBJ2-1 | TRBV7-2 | TGTGCCAGCAGCTTAATTTTTGGTGGTAGCGGGCGCAATGAGCAGTTCTTC | CASSLIFGGSGRNEQFF
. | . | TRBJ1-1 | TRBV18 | TGTGCCAGCTCACCACCGAGTAATCCGGGGGGGGCTTTCTTT | CASSPPSNPGGAFF
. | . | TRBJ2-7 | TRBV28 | TGTGCCAGCAGTGGTAGATCGGTGGAGTACGAGCAGTACTTC | CASSGRSVEYEQYF
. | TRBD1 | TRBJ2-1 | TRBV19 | TGTGCCAGTAGTGAGGGGCCAGGGGGCAATGAGCAGTTCTTC | CASSEGPGGNEQFF
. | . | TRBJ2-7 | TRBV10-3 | TGTGCCATCAGTGTCTGGGACATCTCCTACGAGCAGTACTTC | CAISVWDISYEQYF
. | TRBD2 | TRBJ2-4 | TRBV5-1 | TGCGCCAGCAGCGGGGGGGACGAATTGCCCCCCGGGAACATTCAGTACTTC | CASSGGDELPPGNIQYF